These 22 T cell receptor beta chains originate from one sample sequenced in a study of CD8 T cells in Susac syndrome. Random hexamers primed reverse transcription of about 0.5 to 1 ug RNA. TCRdb used MiXCR to reprocess the immunoSEQ multiplex PCR reads, holding one entry per CDR3 protein. The sample carries 230,000 or so distinct CDR3 sequences, approximately 95% recorded once. Sequencing used CD4+ T cells from PBMCs. These receptors all stem from a human donor with multiple sclerosis.

This clonotype was counted only a few times. The DNA of the CDR3 is TGTGCCAGCAGCTTGGACAGGGACTATGGCTACACCTTC. As protein: CASSLDRDYGYTF. The rearrangement uses TRBV7-2 and TRBJ1-2, with 8 nucleotides matching TRBD1. Germline trimming cut 3 bases from V and 3 bases from J; bases unmatched to any gene: 0. This CDR3 has 13 amino acids. The germline V gene has CDR1 SGHTA and CDR2 FQGNSA.

This chain links TRBV4-1 with TRBJ2-7; 8 bases align to TRBD2. After removal of 8 bases from V and 6 bases from J, the junction contained 12 bases not matched to a gene. The CDR3 covers 14 residues. CDR1 and CDR2 (germline): MGHRA, YSYEKL. The CDR3: CASSASGRLGEQYF. The DNA of the CDR3 is TGCGCCAGCTCCGCAAGCGGGAGACTGGGCGAGCAGTACTTC.

The chain recombines TRBV29-1 with TRBJ2-1, with TRBD2 matching 12 bases. Per germline, CDR1 SQVTM and CDR2 ANQGSEA. The CDR3 has 14 residues. V lost 3 bases, J lost 7 bases, and 4 bases stayed unmatched. Written as DNA, the CDR3 is TGCAGCGTTGAGACTAGCGGGAGAATGAATGAGCAGTTCTTC. Translation: CSVETSGRMNEQFF.

The CDR3 region is CASSQIREGGSGNTIYF. DNA of the CDR3: TGTGCCAGCAGCCAGATCAGGGAGGGAGGGTCCGGAAACACCATATATTTT. The V call is TRBV13, the J call TRBJ1-3, with a weak D call TRBD1 (5 bases). Trimming pared 5 bases from V and 4 bases from J, leaving 21 bases between. Germline V gives CDR1 PRHDT, CDR2 FYEKMQ (reference sequence). The CDR3 loop spans 17 amino acids.

The V call is TRBV23-1, the J call TRBJ2-2; the D gene is possibly TRBD1 (6 bases). TRBV23-1 is an open reading frame whose function is uncertain. Trimming shortened V by 11 bases and J by 4 bases, and 17 bases separated the two germline ends. The CDR3 consists of 14 residues. The CDR3 spells CAGRGQLRTGELFF. The CDR3 DNA is TGCGCCGGCCGAGGACAGCTACGCACCGGGGAGCTGTTTTTT.

The J gene is TRBJ2-4, the V gene TRBV6-5; no reliable D call. The V gene lost 6 bases and the J gene lost 0 bases, with 6 bases spanning the gap. The CDR3 contains 13 residues. Germline assignment: CDR1 MNHEY and CDR2 SVGAGI. CDR3 amino acids: CASRLLAKNIQYF. CDR3 nucleotide sequence: TGTGCCAGCAGACTCCTAGCCAAAAACATTCAGTACTTC.

This clonotype has just a few counts. The chain carries TRBV29-1 and TRBJ1-5; D gene uncertain. The CDR3 extends over 12 amino acids. CDR1 and CDR2 (germline): SQVTM, ANQGSEA. V dropped 7 bases and J dropped 1 base, with 8 bases sitting between them. The CDR3 DNA sequence: TGCAGCGCCGGGTACAGCAATCAGCCCCAGCATTTT. Amino acids: CSAGYSNQPQHF.

The J gene is TRBJ1-4, the V gene TRBV28, with no clear D. Between the trimmed V and J ends, which lost 3 bases and 5 bases, there was a span of 7 bases. Germline V lookup: CDR1 MDHEN, CDR2 SYDVKM. This CDR3 has 13 amino acids. The CDR3 is CASSFQTNEKLFF. DNA for the CDR3: TGTGCCAGCAGTTTCCAGACCAATGAAAAACTGTTTTTT.

The V and J genes are TRBV7-9 and TRBJ1-4, with D unclear. Germline lookup yields CDR1 SEHNR and CDR2 FQNEAQ (reference sequence). The V and J ends lost 1 base and 4 bases respectively, with 10 bases between them. This CDR3 region has 15 residues. The CDR3 DNA is TGTGCCAGCAGCTTAGTGGATCCACTTAATGAAAAACTGTTTTTT. It is translated as CASSLVDPLNEKLFF. Combining the CDR3 with reference TRBV7-9 and TRBJ1-4 gives the whole variable domain DTGVSQNPRHKITKRGQNVTFRCDPISEHNRLYWYRQTLGQGPEFLTYFQNEAQLEKSRLLSDRFSAERPKGSFSTLEIQRTEQGDSAMYLCASSLVDPLNEKLFFGSGTQLSVL.

The chain has TRBV13 and TRBJ1-2; D gene ambiguous. The germline V gene has CDR1 PRHDT and CDR2 FYEKMQ (reference sequence). Trimming left V 3 bases short and J 8 bases short, with 13 bases between. The CDR3 is made up of 13 amino acids. CDR3 protein: CASSFRTERGYTF. CDR3 nucleotides: TGTGCCAGCAGCTTTCGAACGGAGCGGGGCTACACCTTC.

The rearrangement joins TRBV9 to TRBJ2-1; 10 bases are a match to TRBD2. CDR3 length: 15 residues. The germline V gene encodes CDR1 SGDLS and CDR2 YYNGEE. The V gene end was trimmed by 3 bases and the J gene end by 6 bases; junction bases not matched to a gene: 6. The CDR3 sequence: CASSASGSSGNEQFF. The CDR3 DNA reads TGTGCCAGCAGCGCTAGCGGGAGTTCGGGCAATGAGCAGTTCTTC.

The V and J genes are TRBV30 and TRBJ1-5; D may be TRBD1 (6 bases). This CDR3 contains 14 residues. The V gene lost 3 bases and the J gene lost 2 bases, with 11 bases spanning the gap. Germline CDR1 is GTSNPN and CDR2 is SVGIG (reference sequence). The CDR3 coding sequence is TGTGCCTGGAGCCTCCGACAGGGCAATCAGCCCCAGCATTTT. This sequence encodes CAWSLRQGNQPQHF.

This clonotype was seen a single time. The chain links TRBV14 to TRBJ1-5; 8 bases are a match to TRBD1. The CDR3 is made up of 19 amino acids. CDR1 is SGHDN and CDR2 is FVKESK in the germline V gene. The trim removed 0 bases at V and 1 base at J, leaving 11 bases unmatched. The CDR3 here is CASSQDTQPGTGSNQPQHF. The CDR3 bases are TGTGCCAGCAGCCAAGATACGCAACCCGGGACAGGCAGCAATCAGCCCCAGCATTTT. Looking up the rest from reference TRBV14 and TRBJ1-5 gives the full variable domain: EAGVTQFPSHSVIEKGQTVTLRCDPISGHDNLYWYRRVMGKEIKFLLHFVKESKQDESGMPNNRFLAERTGGTYSTLKVQPAELEDSGVYFCASSQDTQPGTGSNQPQHFGDGTRLSIL.

The chain combines TRBV29-1 with TRBJ2-7, with TRBD2 matching 7 bases. V dropped 4 bases and J dropped 2; count of bases not matched to a gene: 8. Germline values: CDR1 SQVTM, CDR2 ANQGSEA. CDR3 length equals 14 residues. The CDR3 nucleotides read TGCAGCGTTGTTTGGCTAGCGGAACCCTACGAGCAGTACTTC. It translates to CSVVWLAEPYEQYF.

V and J are TRBV7-9 and TRBJ2-1; D call uncertain. This CDR3 comprises 13 residues. Trimming removed 1 base at V and 8 bases at J, with 9 bases between. Germline lookup yields CDR1 SEHNR and CDR2 FQNEAQ (reference sequence). The CDR3 nucleotides are TGTGCCAGCAGCTTAGTCTCCGGGTATGAGCAGTTCTTC. It codes for CASSLVSGYEQFF.

CDR3 nucleotides: TGTGCCAGCAGGCAGGGGACGGCCTCAGGCGAGCAGTACTTC. This gives the protein CASRQGTASGEQYF. The chain has TRBV11-2 and TRBJ2-5; possibly TRBD1 for D (6 bases). The end of the DNA fits TRBJ2-7 better, so the J call may be wrong. This CDR3 is built from 14 residues. Germline V gene sequence: CDR1 SGHAT, CDR2 FQNNGV.

The chain uses TRBV7-9 and TRBJ2-3; tentative D call: TRBD1 (5 bases). CDR1 is SEHNR and CDR2 is FQNEAQ in the germline V gene (reference sequence). The CDR3 totals 17 residues. V lost 5 bases to trimming and J lost 2 bases, with 20 bases between them. CDR3 protein: CASSPAWGSLITDTQYF. CDR3 sequence (DNA): TGTGCCAGCAGCCCCGCGTGGGGCAGTCTTATCACAGATACGCAGTATTTT.

The rearrangement links TRBV29-1 to TRBJ2-1; no clear D gene. The CDR3 is 12 amino acids. CDR1 is SQVTM and CDR2 is ANQGSEA in the germline V gene. V lost 4 bases and J lost 9, with 13 bases in between. CDR3: CSVVVGRFEQFF. Written as DNA, the CDR3 is TGCAGCGTTGTCGTGGGCAGGTTTGAGCAGTTCTTC.

This chain links TRBV27 with TRBJ2-7, with TRBD2 identical over 7 bases. CDR1 is MNHEY, CDR2 SMNVEV, per germline (reference sequence). CDR3 size: 16 residues. V trimming: 2 bases; J trimming: 3 bases; junction bases outside the gene matches: 10. CDR3 amino acids: CASSLKPAGDSYEQYF. CDR3 in DNA: TGTGCCAGCAGTTTAAAGCCGGCGGGAGACAGCTACGAGCAGTACTTC.

The J gene is TRBJ2-4, the V gene TRBV29-1, with a possible D match to TRBD1 (6 bases). Trimming cost V 6 bases and J 5 bases, with 14 bases left between them. There are 13 residues in the CDR3. Germline assignment: CDR1 SQVTM and CDR2 ANQGSEA. The chain's CDR3 is CSVPGDSENIQYF. CDR3 sequence (DNA): TGCAGCGTGCCAGGGGATTCGGAAAACATTCAGTACTTC.

This rearrangement joins TRBV29-1 to TRBJ2-1, with a weak D call TRBD2 (7 bases). The CDR3 has 16 amino acids. From germline, CDR1 is SQVTM and CDR2 ANQGSEA. Trimming shortened V by 4 bases and J by 7 bases, and 23 bases separated the two germline ends. This CDR3 reads CSVGRGGRASGNEQFF. CDR3 in DNA: TGCAGCGTTGGTCGAGGGGGGAGGGCCAGCGGTAATGAGCAGTTCTTC.

The V and J genes are TRBV20-1 and TRBJ2-1; 9 bases fit TRBD2. Germline CDR1 DFQATT, CDR2 SNEGSKA (reference sequence). This CDR3 is built from 13 residues. J was trimmed by 3 bases and V by 5 bases; bases with no gene match: 2. The CDR3 region is CSAHSGGYNEQFF. DNA for the CDR3: TGCAGTGCTCATAGCGGGGGCTACAATGAGCAGTTCTTC.